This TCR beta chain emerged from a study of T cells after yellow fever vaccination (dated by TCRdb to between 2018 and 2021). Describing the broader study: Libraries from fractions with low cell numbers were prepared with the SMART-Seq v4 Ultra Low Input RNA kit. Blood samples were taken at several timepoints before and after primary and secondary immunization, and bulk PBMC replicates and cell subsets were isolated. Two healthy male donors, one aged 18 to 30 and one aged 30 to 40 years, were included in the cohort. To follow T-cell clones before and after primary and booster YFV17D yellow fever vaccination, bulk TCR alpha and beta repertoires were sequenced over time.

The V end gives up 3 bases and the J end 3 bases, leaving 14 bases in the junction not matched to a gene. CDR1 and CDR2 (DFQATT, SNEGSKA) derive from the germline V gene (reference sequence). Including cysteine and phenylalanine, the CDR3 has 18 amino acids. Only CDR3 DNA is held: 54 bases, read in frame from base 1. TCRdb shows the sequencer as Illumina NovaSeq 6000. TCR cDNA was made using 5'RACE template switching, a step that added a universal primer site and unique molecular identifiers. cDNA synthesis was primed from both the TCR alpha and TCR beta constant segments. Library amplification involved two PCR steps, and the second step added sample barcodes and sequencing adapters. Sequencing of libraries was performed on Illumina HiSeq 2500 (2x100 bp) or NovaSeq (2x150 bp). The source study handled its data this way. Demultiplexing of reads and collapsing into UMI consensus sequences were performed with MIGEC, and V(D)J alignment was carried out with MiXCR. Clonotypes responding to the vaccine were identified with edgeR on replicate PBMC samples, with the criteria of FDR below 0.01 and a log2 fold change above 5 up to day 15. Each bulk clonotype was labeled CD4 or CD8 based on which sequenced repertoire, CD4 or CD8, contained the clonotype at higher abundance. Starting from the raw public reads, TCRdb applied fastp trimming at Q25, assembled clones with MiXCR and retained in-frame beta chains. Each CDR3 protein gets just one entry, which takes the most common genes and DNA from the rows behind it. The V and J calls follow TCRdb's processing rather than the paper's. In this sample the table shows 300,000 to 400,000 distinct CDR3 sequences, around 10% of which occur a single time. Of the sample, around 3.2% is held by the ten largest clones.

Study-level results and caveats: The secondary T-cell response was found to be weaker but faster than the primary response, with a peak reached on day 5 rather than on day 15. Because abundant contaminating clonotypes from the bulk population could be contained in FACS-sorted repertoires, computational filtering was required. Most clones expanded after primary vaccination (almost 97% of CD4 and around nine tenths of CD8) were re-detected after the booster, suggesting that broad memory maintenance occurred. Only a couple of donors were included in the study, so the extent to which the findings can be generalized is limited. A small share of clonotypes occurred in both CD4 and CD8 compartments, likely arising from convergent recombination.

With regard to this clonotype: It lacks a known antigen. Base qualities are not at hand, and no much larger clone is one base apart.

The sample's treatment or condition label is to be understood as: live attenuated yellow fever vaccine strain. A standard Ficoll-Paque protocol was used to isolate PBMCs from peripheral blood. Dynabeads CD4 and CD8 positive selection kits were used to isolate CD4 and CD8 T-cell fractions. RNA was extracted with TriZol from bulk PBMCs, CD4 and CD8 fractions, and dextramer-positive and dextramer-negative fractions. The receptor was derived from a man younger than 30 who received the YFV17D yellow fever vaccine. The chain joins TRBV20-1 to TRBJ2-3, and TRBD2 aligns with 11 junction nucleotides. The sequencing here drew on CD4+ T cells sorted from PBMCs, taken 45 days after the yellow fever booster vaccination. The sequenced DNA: TGCAGTGCTAGGGCCCCCATTCTAGCGGGGGGAGGGACAGATACGCAGTATTTT. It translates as CSARAPILAGGGTDTQYF.